This TCR beta chain was sequenced in a study of blood T cell repertoires in COVID-19. Study-level information: In each case, the material was cDNA or gDNA derived from T cells, B-cell-depleted T cells, or PBMCs.

This table comes from immunoSEQ multiplex PCR, and its TCRdb copy is limited to in-frame clones, with some not included. The sample holds about 41,000 clones, about 86% seen once. Germline lookup yields CDR1 MNHEY and CDR2 SVGAGI. Trimming took 8 bases from V and 4 from J; bases not matched to a gene: 8. This CDR3 has 14 amino acids. The TCR was taken from an elderly woman with active or convalescent COVID-19. The sample taken for sequencing was peripheral blood. The chain employs TRBV6-5 and TRBJ2-3, with TRBD1 identical over 8 bases. The CDR3 region has the DNA TGTGCCAGCCTCGCGACAGGGGTAGCAGATACGCAGTATTTT. Translation gives CASLATGVADTQYF.